The present T cell receptor (beta chain) was sequenced within a study of post-analysis software for immune sequencing data (dated by TCRdb to between 2014 and 2017). The study in broad terms: Relapsing-remitting, secondary progressive and progressive-relapsing multiple sclerosis were recorded as disease courses, and subtype annotation was lacking for some patients. A subset of samples was prepared in parallel using single-end sample barcoding, then pooled and co-amplified after Illumina adapter ligation. Patient repertoires were compared against around twelve previously published healthy control repertoires from donors aged roughly 6 to 26 years.

With respect to this clonotype: Which antigen it targets is not known. Per-base quality was not reported, and no clone a single base away is much larger than it.

To demonstrate the VDJtools post-analysis software, the study profiled TCR beta repertoires from the peripheral blood of about a dozen young patients with multiple sclerosis. Multiple sclerosis patients were children and adolescents aged about 6 to 16 years. The full study reports these points: The multiple sclerosis patient group was slightly younger than the control group. Multiple sclerosis patients had significantly lower normalized Chao1 diversity than controls, a result that suggests substantial peripheral T-cell clonal expansion. Significantly higher frequencies in patients than in controls were found for several TRBV segments, including TRBV5-6, TRBV5-1 and TRBV20-1. When samples were clustered directly using the F measure, samples prepared in the same batch co-clustered strongly, which prompted a batch-effect correction.

The library was built by means of PCR. TCRdb names Illumina HiSeq 2500 as the instrument used. Unique molecular identifiers were incorporated into TCR beta cDNA libraries to reduce PCR and sequencing biases. Roughly 500,000 cDNA molecules were obtained for every 1 to 10 million input T cells, so each molecule roughly corresponded to one T cell. The patient libraries were prepared and sequenced with the same protocol used for the earlier healthy control dataset. Samples belonging to the same batch were prepared together, multiplexed and sequenced on a shared HiSeq lane. Concerning the study's data processing: MIGEC was used to process the raw barcoded reads, and molecular identifier groups with only a single read were discarded before consensus assembly and CDR3 extraction. VDJtools was used for post-analysis of the clonotype tables, and diversity was normalized by down-sampling every dataset to the size of the smallest sample. To correct batch-related cross-sample contamination, repertoire overlap clustering matched CDR3 amino acid sequences but not nucleotide sequences. The public reads were run again by TCRdb, first through fastp at Q25 and then through MiXCR, and only productive beta chains were kept. Each CDR3 protein gets just one entry, which takes the most common genes and DNA from the rows behind it. The V and J calls, along with clone size, are taken from TCRdb and not from the paper's own processing. The sample table lists roughly 600,000 distinct CDR3 sequences, about 44% of them with a count of one. Under 2% of the sample goes to the ten largest clones.

Spanning cysteine to phenylalanine, the CDR3 consists of 16 amino acids. Only the CDR3 region is kept as DNA, spanning 48 bases read in frame from base 1. The CDR1 and CDR2 encoded by the germline V gene are MGHRA and YSYEKL. V sheds 4 bases and J sheds 6 bases, leaving 20 bases between their ends. The V gene is TRBV4-1 and the J gene is TRBJ2-3; the D segment could be TRBD2, given 6 matching bases. Material for sequencing was blood. This receptor was obtained from a girl aged 10-17 years with multiple sclerosis. The CDR3 sequence is CASSLSIGSDTDTQYF. At the DNA level, the sequence is TGCGCCAGCAGCCTCTCTATCGGGAGCGACACGGATACGCAGTATTTT.